This T cell receptor (beta chain) was sequenced in a study of T cells in Graves' hyperthyroidism and ophthalmopathy. Uncontrolled infections, other autoimmune diseases, pregnancy or lactation led to exclusion of patients. The authors obtained PBMCs from more than 9.5 ml of fresh peripheral blood. J lost 4 bases, V lost 2 bases, and 3 bases had no gene match. The CDR3 runs to 15 residues. Looked up from germline, CDR1 is MNHNS and CDR2 is SASEGT. General study results and limits: Ophthalmopathy was separated from stable hyperthyroidism by a 13 V-J model.

Worth noting for this clonotype: The target antigen is unknown.

Template material for amplifying TCR beta CDR3 regions consisted of RNA transcripts. The HTBI primer set drove a first-round RT-PCR of the TCR CDR3. TCRdb fed the multiplex PCR reads into MiXCR, producing one record per CDR3 protein. This sample has 300,000 to 350,000 distinct CDR3 sequences, with approximately 18% found just once. Sequencing was done on a sample of blood. The TCR comes from a woman between 45 and 60 years old with Graves' hyperthyroidism. The chain links TRBV6-1 to TRBJ1-2, with 11 positions matching TRBD1. CDR3 sequence reads: CASSEIGTGGYGYTF. The DNA of the CDR3 is TGTGCCAGCAGTGAAATCGGGACAGGGGGCTATGGCTACACCTTC.